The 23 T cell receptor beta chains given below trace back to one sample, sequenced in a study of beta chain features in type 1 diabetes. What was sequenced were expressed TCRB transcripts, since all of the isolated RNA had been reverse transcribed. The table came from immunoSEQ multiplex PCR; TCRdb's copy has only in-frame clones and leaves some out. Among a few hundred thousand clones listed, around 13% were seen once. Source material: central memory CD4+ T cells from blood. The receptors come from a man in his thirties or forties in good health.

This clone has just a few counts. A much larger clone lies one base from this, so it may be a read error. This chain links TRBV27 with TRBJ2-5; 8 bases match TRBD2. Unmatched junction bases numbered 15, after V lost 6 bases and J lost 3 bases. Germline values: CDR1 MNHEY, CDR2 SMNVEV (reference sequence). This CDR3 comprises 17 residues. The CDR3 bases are TGTGCCAGCAGCCGCGGGTCCTCCGGGGGGGCTAAAGAGACCCAGTACTTC. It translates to CASSRGSSGGAKETQYF.

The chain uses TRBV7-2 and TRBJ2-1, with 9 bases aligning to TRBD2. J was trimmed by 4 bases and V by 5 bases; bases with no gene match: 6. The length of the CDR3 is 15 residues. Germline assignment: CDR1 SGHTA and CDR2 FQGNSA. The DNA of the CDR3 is TGTGCCAGCAGCGCGAGCGGGGGGACATACAATGAGCAGTTCTTC. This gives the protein CASSASGGTYNEQFF.

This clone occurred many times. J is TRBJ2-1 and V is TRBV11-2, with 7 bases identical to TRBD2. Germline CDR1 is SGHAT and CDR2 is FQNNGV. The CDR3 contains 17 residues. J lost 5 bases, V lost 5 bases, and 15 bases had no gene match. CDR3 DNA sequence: TGTGCCAGCAGCCCTCCGGGACGGGCTAGCGGCAACAATGAGCAGTTCTTC. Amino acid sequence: CASSPPGRASGNNEQFF.

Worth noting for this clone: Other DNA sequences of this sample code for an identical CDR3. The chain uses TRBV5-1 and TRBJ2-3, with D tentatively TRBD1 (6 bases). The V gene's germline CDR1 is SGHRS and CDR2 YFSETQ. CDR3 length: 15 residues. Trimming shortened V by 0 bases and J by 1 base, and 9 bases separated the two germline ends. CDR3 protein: CASSLAGVGTDTQYF. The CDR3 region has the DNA TGCGCCAGCAGCTTGGCAGGGGTGGGCACAGATACGCAGTATTTT.

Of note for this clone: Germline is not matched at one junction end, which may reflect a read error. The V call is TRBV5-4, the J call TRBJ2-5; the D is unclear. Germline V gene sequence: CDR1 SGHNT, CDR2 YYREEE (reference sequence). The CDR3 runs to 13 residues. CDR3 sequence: CASSQAPTETQYF. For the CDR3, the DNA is TGCGCCAGCAGCCAAGCGCCGACAGAGACCCAGTACTTC.

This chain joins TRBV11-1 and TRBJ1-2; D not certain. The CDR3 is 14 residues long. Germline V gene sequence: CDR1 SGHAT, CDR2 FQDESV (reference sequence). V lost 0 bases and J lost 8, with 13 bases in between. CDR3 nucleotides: TGTGCCAGCAGCTTAGCCCCAGGTCTCGGAGGCTACACCTTC. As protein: CASSLAPGLGGYTF.

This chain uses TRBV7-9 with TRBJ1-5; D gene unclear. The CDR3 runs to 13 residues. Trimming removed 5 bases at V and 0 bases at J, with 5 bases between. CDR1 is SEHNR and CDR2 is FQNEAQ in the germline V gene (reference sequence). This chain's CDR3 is CASSQSSNQPQHF. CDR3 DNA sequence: TGTGCCAGCAGCCAATCTAGCAATCAGCCCCAGCATTTT.

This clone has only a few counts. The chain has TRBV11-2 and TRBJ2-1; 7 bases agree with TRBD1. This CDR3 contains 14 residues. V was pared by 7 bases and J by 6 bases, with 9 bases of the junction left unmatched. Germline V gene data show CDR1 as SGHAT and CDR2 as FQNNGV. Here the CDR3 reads CASTGQAFLNEQFF. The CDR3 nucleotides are TGTGCCAGCACCGGACAGGCGTTCCTCAATGAGCAGTTCTTC.

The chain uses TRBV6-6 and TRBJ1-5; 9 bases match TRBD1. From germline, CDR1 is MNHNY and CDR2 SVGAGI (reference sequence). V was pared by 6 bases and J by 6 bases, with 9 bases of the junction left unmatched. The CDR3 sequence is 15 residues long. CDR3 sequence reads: CASRRDREGGQPQHF. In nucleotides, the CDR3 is TGTGCCAGCAGAAGGGACAGGGAGGGCGGTCAGCCCCAGCATTTT.

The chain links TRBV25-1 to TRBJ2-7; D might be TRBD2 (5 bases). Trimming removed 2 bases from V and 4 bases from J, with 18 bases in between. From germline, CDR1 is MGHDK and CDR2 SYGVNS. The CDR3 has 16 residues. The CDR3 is CASSENIGRGPYEQYF. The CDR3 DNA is TGTGCCAGCAGTGAAAATATTGGGAGAGGGCCTTACGAGCAGTACTTC.

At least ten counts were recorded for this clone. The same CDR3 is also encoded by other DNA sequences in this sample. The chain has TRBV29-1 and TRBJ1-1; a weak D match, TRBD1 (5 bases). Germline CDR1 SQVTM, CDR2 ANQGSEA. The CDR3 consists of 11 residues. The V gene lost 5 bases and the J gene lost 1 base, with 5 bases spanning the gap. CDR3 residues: CSVTGNTEAFF. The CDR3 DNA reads TGCAGCGTTACAGGGAACACTGAAGCTTTCTTT. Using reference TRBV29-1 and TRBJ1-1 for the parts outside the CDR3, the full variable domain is SAVISQKPSRDICQRGTSLTIQCQVDSQVTMMFWYRQQPGQSLTLIATANQGSEATYESGFVIDKFPISRPNLTFSTLTVSNMSPEDSSIYLCSVTGNTEAFFGQGTRLTVV.

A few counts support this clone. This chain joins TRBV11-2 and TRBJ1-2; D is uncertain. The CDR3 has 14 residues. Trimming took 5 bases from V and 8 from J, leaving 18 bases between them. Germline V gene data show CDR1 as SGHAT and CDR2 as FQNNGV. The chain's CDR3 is CASSPSFQYGGYTF. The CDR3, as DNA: TGTGCCAGCAGCCCCTCCTTTCAATACGGAGGCTACACCTTC.

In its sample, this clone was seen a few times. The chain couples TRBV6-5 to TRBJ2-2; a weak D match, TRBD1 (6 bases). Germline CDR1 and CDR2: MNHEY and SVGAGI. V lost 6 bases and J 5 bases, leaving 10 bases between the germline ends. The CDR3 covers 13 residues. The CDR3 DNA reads TGTGCCAGCAGGACTACAGGGACCGGGGAGCTGTTTTTT. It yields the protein CASRTTGTGELFF.

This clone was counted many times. CDR3 amino acids: CASSPSPDRAFEGYTF. The CDR3 region has the DNA TGTGCCAGCTCACCCTCACCGGACAGGGCTTTTGAGGGCTACACCTTC. V is TRBV18 and J is TRBJ1-2; 8 nucleotides agree with TRBD1. The CDR3 consists of 16 residues. V trimming: 3 bases; J trimming: 8 bases; junction bases outside the gene matches: 14. Per germline, CDR1 KGHSH and CDR2 LQKENI.

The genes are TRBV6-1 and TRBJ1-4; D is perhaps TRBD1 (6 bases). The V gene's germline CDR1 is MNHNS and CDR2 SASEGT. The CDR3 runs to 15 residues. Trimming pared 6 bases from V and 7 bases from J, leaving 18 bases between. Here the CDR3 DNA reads TGTGCCAGCAGCCGTCCACAGGGCTTGAGTGAAAAACTGTTTTTT. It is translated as CASSRPQGLSEKLFF.

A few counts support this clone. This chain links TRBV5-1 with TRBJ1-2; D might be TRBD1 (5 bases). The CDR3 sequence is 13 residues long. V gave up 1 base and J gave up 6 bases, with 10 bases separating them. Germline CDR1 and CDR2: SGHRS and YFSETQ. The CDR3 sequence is CASSLYTGDGYTF. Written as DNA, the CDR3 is TGCGCCAGCAGCTTGTATACAGGAGATGGCTACACCTTC.

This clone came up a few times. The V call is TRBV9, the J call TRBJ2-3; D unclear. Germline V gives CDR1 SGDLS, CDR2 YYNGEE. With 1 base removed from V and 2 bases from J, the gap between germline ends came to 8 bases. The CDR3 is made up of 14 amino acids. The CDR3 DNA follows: TGTGCCAGCAGCGTAAACAGCATCACAGATACGCAGTATTTT. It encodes CASSVNSITDTQYF.

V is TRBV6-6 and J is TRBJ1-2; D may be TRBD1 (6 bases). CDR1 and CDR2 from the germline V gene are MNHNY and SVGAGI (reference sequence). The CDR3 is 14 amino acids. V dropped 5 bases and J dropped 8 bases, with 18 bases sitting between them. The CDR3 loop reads CASSLGGAGTGYTF. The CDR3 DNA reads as TGTGCCAGCAGTCTGGGGGGCGCAGGGACCGGCTACACCTTC.

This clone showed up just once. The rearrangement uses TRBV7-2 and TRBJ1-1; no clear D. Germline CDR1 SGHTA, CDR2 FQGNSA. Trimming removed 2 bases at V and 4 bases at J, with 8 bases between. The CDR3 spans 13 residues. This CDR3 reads CASSLHEGTEAFF. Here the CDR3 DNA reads TGTGCCAGCAGCTTACACGAGGGCACTGAAGCTTTCTTT. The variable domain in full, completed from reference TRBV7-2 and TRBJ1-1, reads GAGVSQSPSNKVTEKGKDVELRCDPISGHTALYWYRQSLGQGLEFLIYFQGNSAPDKSGLPSDRFSAERTGGSVSTLTIQRTQQEDSAVYLCASSLHEGTEAFFGQGTRLTVV.

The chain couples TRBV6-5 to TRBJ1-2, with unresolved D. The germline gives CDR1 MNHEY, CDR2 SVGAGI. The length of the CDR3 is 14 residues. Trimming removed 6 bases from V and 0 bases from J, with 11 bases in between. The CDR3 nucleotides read TGTGCCAGCAGCCCCCACGGGGCTAACTATGGCTACACCTTC. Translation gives CASSPHGANYGYTF.

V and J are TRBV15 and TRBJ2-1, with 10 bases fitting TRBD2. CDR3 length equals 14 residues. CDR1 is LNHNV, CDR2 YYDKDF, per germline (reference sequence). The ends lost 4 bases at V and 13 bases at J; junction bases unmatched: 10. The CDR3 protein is CATSTSGTSDSQFF. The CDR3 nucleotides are TGTGCCACCAGCACCAGCGGGACTAGCGATTCACAGTTCTTC.

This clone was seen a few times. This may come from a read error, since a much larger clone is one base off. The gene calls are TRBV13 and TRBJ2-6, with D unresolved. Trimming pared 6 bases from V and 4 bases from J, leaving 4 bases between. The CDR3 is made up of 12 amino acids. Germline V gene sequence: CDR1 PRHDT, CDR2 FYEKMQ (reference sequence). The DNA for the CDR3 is TGTGCCAGCAGTGAGGGGGCCAACGTCCTGACTTTC. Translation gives CASSEGANVLTF.

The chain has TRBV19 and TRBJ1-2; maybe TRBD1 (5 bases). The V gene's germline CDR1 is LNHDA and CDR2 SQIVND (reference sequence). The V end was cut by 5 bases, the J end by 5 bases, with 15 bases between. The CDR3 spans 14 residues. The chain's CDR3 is CASSVGRVQYGYTF. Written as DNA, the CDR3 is TGTGCCAGTAGTGTGGGACGGGTTCAGTATGGCTACACCTTC.